This TCR beta chain was documented in a study of T cells after yellow fever vaccination. TCRdb ran MiXCR on the 5' RACE reads and lists one entry per CDR3 protein. The sample lists approximately 150,000 distinct CDR3 sequences; approximately 6.2% were seen once. Points from the study as a whole: Weaker overall was a secondary response that nonetheless peaked faster, on day 5 versus 15.

There are many counts of this clonotype. The antigen remains unidentified. The sequencing here drew on CD4+ T cells sorted from PBMCs, taken on the day of the first yellow fever vaccination. The sequence was obtained from a young man who received the YFV17D yellow fever vaccine.

The CDR3 spells CASSGQGPVYNEQFF. In DNA, the CDR3 is TGTGCCAGCAGCGGACAGGGACCGGTATACAATGAGCAGTTCTTC. The V call is TRBV7-9, the J call TRBJ2-1, with 8 bases that match TRBD1. CDR1 is SEHNR, CDR2 FQNEAQ, per germline (reference sequence). This CDR3 region has 15 residues. Trimming took 5 bases from V and 4 from J; bases not matched to a gene: 7. Full variable domain (missing parts from reference TRBV7-9 and TRBJ2-1): DTGVSQNPRHKITKRGQNVTFRCDPISEHNRLYWYRQTLGQGPEFLTYFQNEAQLEKSRLLSDRFSAERPKGSFSTLEIQRTEQGDSAMYLCASSGQGPVYNEQFFGPGTRLTVL.